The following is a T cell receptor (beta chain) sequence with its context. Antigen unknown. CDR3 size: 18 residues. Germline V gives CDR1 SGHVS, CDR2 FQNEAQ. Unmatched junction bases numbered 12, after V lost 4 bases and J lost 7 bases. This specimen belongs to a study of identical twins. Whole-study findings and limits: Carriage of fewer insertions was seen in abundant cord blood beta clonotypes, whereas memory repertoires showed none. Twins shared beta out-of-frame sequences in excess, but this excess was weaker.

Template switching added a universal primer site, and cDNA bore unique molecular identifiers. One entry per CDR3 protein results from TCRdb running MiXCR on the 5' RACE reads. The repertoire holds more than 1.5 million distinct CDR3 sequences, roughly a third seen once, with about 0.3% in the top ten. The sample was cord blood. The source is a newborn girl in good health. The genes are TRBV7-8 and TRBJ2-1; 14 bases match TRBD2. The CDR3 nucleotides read TGTGCCAGCAGCTCAACCCCGACTAGCGGGGGGGCCAATAATGAGCAGTTCTTC. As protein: CASSSTPTSGGANNEQFF.